The 15 T cell receptor beta chains reported below all come from one sample, sequenced in a study of T cells in Graves' hyperthyroidism and ophthalmopathy. Amplification of TCR beta CDR3 regions used RNA as the template. The HTBI primer set drove a first-round RT-PCR of the TCR CDR3. TCRdb passed the multiplex PCR reads through MiXCR, listing each CDR3 protein once. The sample lists around 530,000 distinct CDR3 sequences; roughly 15% were seen once. The specimen sequenced was blood. The receptors derive from a woman aged 18-30 years with Graves' ophthalmopathy.

This clonotype appeared a few times. The chain employs TRBV28 and TRBJ1-5, with TRBD1 as a possible D gene (5 bases). The CDR3 consists of 16 residues. V was clipped by 7 bases and J by 7 bases, with 23 bases between them. Germline values: CDR1 MDHEN, CDR2 SYDVKM. CDR3 sequence reads: CASTGPERGAYQPQHF. CDR3 DNA sequence: TGTGCCAGCACCGGGCCTGAGCGGGGCGCGTACCAGCCCCAGCATTTT.

The chain couples TRBV6-2 or TRBV6-3 to TRBJ1-4; TRBD1 might be the D (5 bases). Germline V gene sequence: CDR1 MNHEY, CDR2 SVGEGT. The length of the CDR3 is 16 residues. Trimming stripped 2 bases from V and 0 bases from J, with 10 bases between. The chain's CDR3 is CASSYLSGTTNEKLFF. The CDR3 DNA sequence: TGTGCCAGCAGTTACCTCTCAGGGACAACTAATGAAAAACTGTTTTTT.

This clonotype was detected many times. The chain recombines TRBV5-1 with TRBJ1-1; perhaps TRBD1 as D (6 bases). This CDR3 spans 13 amino acids. Trimming took 0 bases from V and 10 from J, leaving 13 bases between them. Germline-derived CDR1 and CDR2 are SGHRS and YFSETQ. The CDR3 reads CASSLDGGLGAFF. In DNA form, the CDR3 reads TGCGCCAGCAGCTTGGACGGGGGGCTAGGAGCTTTCTTT.

This clonotype appeared a few times. V gene TRBV5-1 combines with J gene TRBJ2-1; 7 bases are a match to TRBD2. The germline V gene encodes CDR1 SGHRS and CDR2 YFSETQ. There are 14 residues in the CDR3. V trimming: 2 bases; J trimming: 6 bases; junction bases outside the gene matches: 5. The CDR3 sequence: CASSLTGGVNEQFF. The CDR3 DNA follows: TGCGCCAGCAGCTTAACGGGAGGCGTCAATGAGCAGTTCTTC.

This rearrangement joins TRBV30 to TRBJ2-5; D unclear. Trimming left V 0 bases short and J 6 bases short, with 8 bases between. The germline V gene encodes CDR1 GTSNPN and CDR2 SVGIG (reference sequence). The CDR3 loop spans 12 amino acids. The CDR3, as DNA: TGTGCCTGGAGTGTAACCCGAAAGACCCAGTACTTC. Translation: CAWSVTRKTQYF.

This chain links TRBV19 with TRBJ2-5; TRBD2 matches 7 bases. The last part of the DNA fits TRBJ2-1 better; the J call may be wrong. In germline, CDR1 is LNHDA, CDR2 SQIVND (reference sequence). The length of the CDR3 is 15 residues. CDR3 bases: TGTGCCAGTAGTATGCGGCGGGAGCTCCAAGAGACCCAGTTCTTC. Its translation: CASSMRRELQETQFF.

J is TRBJ1-1 and V is TRBV18, with D hard to call. The CDR3 consists of 13 residues. The ends were cut back, 5 bases at V and 1 base at J, with 8 bases in the middle. CDR1 is KGHSH, CDR2 LQKENI, per germline. The DNA for the CDR3 is TGTGCCAGCTCAGTACAGCCGAACACTGAAGCTTTCTTT. It translates to CASSVQPNTEAFF.

The CDR3 here is CASSDYRDGYYEQYF. The DNA of the CDR3 is TGTGCCAGTAGTGACTACCGGGACGGATACTACGAGCAGTACTTC. The chain combines TRBV19 with TRBJ2-7, with D possibly being TRBD1 or TRBD2 (5 bases each). From germline, CDR1 is LNHDA and CDR2 SQIVND (reference sequence). V was pared by 5 bases and J by 3 bases, with 17 bases between. There are 15 residues in the CDR3.

This clonotype was recorded at least ten times. This rearrangement joins TRBV29-1 to TRBJ1-2, with a possible D match to TRBD1 (5 bases). The CDR3 consists of 14 residues. Trimming took 1 base from V and 5 from J, leaving 14 bases between them. CDR1 is SQVTM and CDR2 is ANQGSEA in the germline V gene. CDR3 in DNA: TGCAGCGTTGAAGTTGGGGCCTTCGGGTATGGCTACACCTTC. It yields the protein CSVEVGAFGYGYTF. The whole variable domain, filled in from reference TRBV29-1 and TRBJ1-2, reads SAVISQKPSRDICQRGTSLTIQCQVDSQVTMMFWYRQQPGQSLTLIATANQGSEATYESGFVIDKFPISRPNLTFSTLTVSNMSPEDSSIYLCSVEVGAFGYGYTFGSGTRLTVV.

This clonotype appeared many times. The J gene is TRBJ2-5, the V gene TRBV7-9; no clear D gene. Germline lookup yields CDR1 SEHNR and CDR2 FQNEAQ (reference sequence). The CDR3 spans 15 residues. With 2 bases removed from V and 1 base from J, the gap between germline ends came to 11 bases. The CDR3 DNA reads as TGTGCCAGCAGCTTATTGGTAGGGCCCCAAGAGACCCAGTACTTC. Its protein product is CASSLLVGPQETQYF.

The chain joins TRBV20-1 to TRBJ2-1; 13 positions match TRBD2. V shed 0 bases and J 5 bases; nucleotides not matched to a gene: 13. CDR3 size: 19 residues. Germline V CDR1 and CDR2: DFQATT, SNEGSKA (reference sequence). CDR3 sequence (DNA): TGCAGTGCTAGAGATAGGAGGACTAGCGGGAGTTTGAGGGACAATGAGCAGTTCTTC. Translating it yields CSARDRRTSGSLRDNEQFF.

The chain is built from TRBV20-1 and TRBJ2-1; 11 bases agree with TRBD2. The CDR3 spans 19 residues. The V and J ends lost 6 bases and 4 bases, in that order; junction bases with no gene match: 20. Germline CDR1 DFQATT, CDR2 SNEGSKA (reference sequence). The CDR3: CSAQNPGTSGKPFYNEQFF. CDR3 bases: TGCAGTGCCCAAAACCCCGGGACTAGCGGAAAACCCTTTTACAATGAGCAGTTCTTC.

This clonotype turned up a few times. The chain links TRBV27 to TRBJ2-3; 8 bases agree with TRBD2. From germline, CDR1 is MNHEY and CDR2 SMNVEV (reference sequence). The CDR3 consists of 17 residues. Trimming removed 8 bases from V and 4 bases from J; junction bases left unmatched: 17. CDR3 in amino acids: CASRPLGRSGGADTQYF. CDR3 nucleotide sequence: TGTGCCAGCCGACCGCTGGGGAGATCGGGGGGGGCAGATACGCAGTATTTT.

This clonotype was counted ten times or more. This chain links TRBV20-1 with TRBJ1-2, with D maybe TRBD1 (5 bases). CDR3 length equals 13 residues. Trimming removed 4 bases from V and 4 bases from J, with 13 bases in between. Germline CDR1 reads DFQATT; CDR2 reads SNEGSKA (reference sequence). The CDR3 sequence: CSAISGRSYGYTF. CDR3 DNA sequence: TGCAGTGCTATATCGGGACGGAGCTATGGCTACACCTTC.

This clonotype was observed many times. This chain links TRBV28 with TRBJ2-2; 11 bases match TRBD2. Germline V gene sequence: CDR1 MDHEN, CDR2 SYDVKM. This CDR3 has 16 amino acids. V shed 5 bases, J shed 5 bases, and the junction held 7 bases outside the gene matches. In DNA, the CDR3 is TGTGCCAGCAGTCCCCTTACTAGCGGGAGTACCGGGGAGCTGTTTTTT. Translation: CASSPLTSGSTGELFF.